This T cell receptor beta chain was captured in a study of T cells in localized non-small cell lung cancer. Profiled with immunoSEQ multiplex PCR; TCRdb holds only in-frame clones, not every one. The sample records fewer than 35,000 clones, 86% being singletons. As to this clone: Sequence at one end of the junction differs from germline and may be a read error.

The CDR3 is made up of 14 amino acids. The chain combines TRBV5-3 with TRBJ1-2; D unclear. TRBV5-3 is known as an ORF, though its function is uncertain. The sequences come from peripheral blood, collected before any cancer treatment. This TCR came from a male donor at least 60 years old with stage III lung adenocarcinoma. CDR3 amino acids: CASSSWEGLGGYTF. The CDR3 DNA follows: TGTGCCAGCAGCTCTTGGGAGGGTCTAGGTGGCTACACCTTC.